The source of this T cell receptor beta chain is a study of cytomegalovirus exposure and HLA in healthy donors. Study results and limitations: About 87% or about 30% of the time was how often most TCR beta V segments were productive, according to an earlier analysis.

CDR1 is MNHNS and CDR2 is SASEGT in the germline V gene. The CDR3 has 14 residues. V lost 8 bases and J 1 base, leaving 15 bases between the germline ends. Details on this clone: Its antigen remains unidentified.

The PCR made use of 60 Vbeta and 13 Jbeta primers. Using immunoSEQ multiplex PCR, the repertoire was profiled, and TCRdb retains in-frame clones only, with some absent. The profile shows about 93,000 clones, 70% to 80% of them singletons. This TCR derives from a man aged 25 to 40 in good health and CMV-seronegative. The J gene is TRBJ2-7, the V gene TRBV6-1; D is possibly TRBD1 (6 bases). Material: PBMCs. The CDR3 spells CASGTSGVSYEQYV. The CDR3 DNA reads as TGTGCCAGCGGAACCTCAGGGGTTTCCTACGAGCAGTACGTC.